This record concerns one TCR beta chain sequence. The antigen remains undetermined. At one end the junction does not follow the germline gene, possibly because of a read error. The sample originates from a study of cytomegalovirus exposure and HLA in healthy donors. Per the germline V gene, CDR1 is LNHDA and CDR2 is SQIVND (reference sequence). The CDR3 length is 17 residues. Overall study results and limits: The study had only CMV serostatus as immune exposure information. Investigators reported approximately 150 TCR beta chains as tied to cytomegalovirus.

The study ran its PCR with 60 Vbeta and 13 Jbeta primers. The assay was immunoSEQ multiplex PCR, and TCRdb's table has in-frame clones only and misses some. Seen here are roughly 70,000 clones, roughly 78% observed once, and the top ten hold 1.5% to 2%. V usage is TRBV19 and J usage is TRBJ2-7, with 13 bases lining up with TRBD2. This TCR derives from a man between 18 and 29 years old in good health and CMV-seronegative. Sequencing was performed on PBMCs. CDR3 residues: CANSKTGTSGDSYEQYF. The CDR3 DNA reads TGTGCCAATAGTAAGACAGGGACTAGCGGGGATTCCTACGAGCAGTACTTC.